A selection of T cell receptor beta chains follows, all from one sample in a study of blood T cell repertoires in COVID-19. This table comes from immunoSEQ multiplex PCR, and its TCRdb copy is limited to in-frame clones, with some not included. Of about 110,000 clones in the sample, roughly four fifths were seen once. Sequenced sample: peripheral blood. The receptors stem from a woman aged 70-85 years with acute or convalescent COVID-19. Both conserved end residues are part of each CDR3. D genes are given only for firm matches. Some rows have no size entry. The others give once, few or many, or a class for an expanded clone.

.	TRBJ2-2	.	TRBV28	TGTGCCAGCAGTTTTTACATAGGGGTAACCGGGGAGCTGTTTTTT	CASSFYIGVTGELFF
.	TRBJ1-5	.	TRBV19	TGTGCCAGTAGTATAGCGGTTTATCAGCCCCAGCATTTT	CASSIAVYQPQHF
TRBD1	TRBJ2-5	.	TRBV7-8	TGTGCCAGCAGCTTAGCGGCAGGGGGCCAAGAGACCCAGTACTTC	CASSLAAGGQETQYF
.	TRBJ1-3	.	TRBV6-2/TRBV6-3	TGTGCCAGCAGCCCTAGACGGGGGTACTCTGGAAACACCATATATTTT	CASSPRRGYSGNTIYF
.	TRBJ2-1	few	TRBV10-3	TGTGCCATCAGTGAAGTCGGGTCAGGGGGACTTTACAATGAGCAGTTCTTC	CAISEVGSGGLYNEQFF
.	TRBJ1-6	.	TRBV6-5	TGTGCCAGCAGTCCCGGGGAAGCTTTTAATTCACCCCTCCACTTT	CASSPGEAFNSPLHF
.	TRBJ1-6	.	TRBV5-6	TGTGCCAGCAGCTTCAGGGATTCACCCCTCCACTTT	CASSFRDSPLHF
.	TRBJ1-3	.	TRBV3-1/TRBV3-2	TGTGCCAGCAGCTTCCGGGGTTCGGGAAACACCATATATTTT	CASSFRGSGNTIYF
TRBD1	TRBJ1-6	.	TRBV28	TGTGCCAGCGCCATTCCCACAGGGGTGTATTCACCCCTCCACTTT	CASAIPTGVYSPLHF
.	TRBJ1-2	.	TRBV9	TGTGCCAGCAGCCCCGATACAGGGAAGACTTATGGCTACACCTTC	CASSPDTGKTYGYTF
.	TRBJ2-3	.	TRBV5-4	TGTGCCAGCAGCTCGAAGACAGAAGTAACAGATACGCAGTATTTT	CASSSKTEVTDTQYF
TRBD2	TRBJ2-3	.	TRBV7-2	TGTGCCAGCAGCTTAGTTCCTAGCGGGAGATCGGATACGCAGTATTTT	CASSLVPSGRSDTQYF
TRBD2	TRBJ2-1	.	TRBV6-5	TGTGCCAGCTTCTGGACTAGCGGCTCAAACAATGAGCAGTTCTTC	CASFWTSGSNNEQFF
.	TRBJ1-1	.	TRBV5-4	TGTGCCAGCAGCTTGTGGGGAGGGGTTTACGCTTTCTTT	CASSLWGGVYAFF
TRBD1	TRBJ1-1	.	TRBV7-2	TGTGCCAGCAGCTTGGGGACAGGGATGAAGGCAGCTTTCTTT	CASSLGTGMKAAFF
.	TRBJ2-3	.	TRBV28	TGTGCCAGCAGACCTATCTCCAGCGCCCCAGATACGCAGTATTTT	CASRPISSAPDTQYF
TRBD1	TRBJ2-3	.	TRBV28	TGTGCCAGCAGCCAGGGGGACCTCGGGTCAGATACGCAGTATTTT	CASSQGDLGSDTQYF
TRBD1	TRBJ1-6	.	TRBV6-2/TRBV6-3	TGTGCCAGCAGTTACGGGACAGGGGGCTCACCCCTCCACTTT	CASSYGTGGSPLHF
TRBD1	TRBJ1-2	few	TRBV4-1	TGCGCCAGCAGCCAAAACAGGGGAGAGTATGGCTACACCTTC	CASSQNRGEYGYTF
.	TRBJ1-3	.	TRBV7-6	TGTGCCAGCAGCTTAGCGCGGGCAGCAACGAACACCATATATTTT	CASSLARAATNTIYF
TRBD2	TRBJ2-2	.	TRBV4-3	TGCGCCAGCAGCCAAGGGCTAGCGGGGGGCTCCACGAACACCGGGGAGCTGTTTTTT	CASSQGLAGGSTNTGELFF
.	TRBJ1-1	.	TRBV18	TGTGCCAGCTTGGGCATGAACACTGAAGCTTTCTTT	CASLGMNTEAFF
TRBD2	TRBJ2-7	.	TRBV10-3	TGTGCCATCAGTGATGGGGGGAGGGCCTACGAGCAGTACTTC	CAISDGGRAYEQYF
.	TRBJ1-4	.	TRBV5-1	TGCGCCAGCAGCTTGGCACCCTTAGGACAGTCCCTCCATGAAAAACTGTTTTTT	CASSLAPLGQSLHEKLFF
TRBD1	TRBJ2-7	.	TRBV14	TGTGCCAGCAGGGAACGGGACAGGGTCTCCTACGAGCAGTACTTC	CASRERDRVSYEQYF
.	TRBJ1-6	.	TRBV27	TGTGCCAGCAGTCCACGAGCGGGACTCAATAATTCACCCCTCCACTTT	CASSPRAGLNNSPLHF
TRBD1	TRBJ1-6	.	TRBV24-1	TGTGCCACCAGACAGGGGGCAAATTCACCCCTCCACTTT	CATRQGANSPLHF
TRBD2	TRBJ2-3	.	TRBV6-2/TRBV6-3	TGTGCCAGCAGCCGAGCGGGGGACACAGATACGCAGTATTTT	CASSRAGDTDTQYF
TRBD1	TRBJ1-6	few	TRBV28	TGTGCCAGCAGTTTTCCACAGGGGAATTCACCCCTCCACTTT	CASSFPQGNSPLHF
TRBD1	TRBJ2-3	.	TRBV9	TGTGCCAGCAGCGTAAGAACAGGGGGCTTCACAGATACGCAGTATTTT	CASSVRTGGFTDTQYF
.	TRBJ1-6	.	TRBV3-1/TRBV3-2	TGTGCCAGCAGCCAGGGAGCGCGCTCACCCCTCCACTTT	CASSQGARSPLHF
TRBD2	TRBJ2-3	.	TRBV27	TGTGCCAGCAGTTTATCTACGACGGCGGCGGATGGGAGGGCAGATACGCAGTATTTT	CASSLSTTAADGRADTQYF
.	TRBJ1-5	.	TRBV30	TGTGCCTGGAGTACAGGGACTAGCAATCAGCCCCAGCATTTT	CAWSTGTSNQPQHF
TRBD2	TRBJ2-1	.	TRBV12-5	TGTGCTAGTGGTTTGGCCTCCGGCGGGGGGGCCAGGGATGAGCAGTTCTTC	CASGLASGGGARDEQFF
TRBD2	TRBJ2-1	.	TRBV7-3	TGTGCCAGCAGCTACCTGAGCGGGAGCGTAGACAATGAGCAGTTCTTC	CASSYLSGSVDNEQFF
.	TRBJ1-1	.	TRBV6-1	TGTGCCAGCAGTCAGGGACAACAGAACACTGAAGCTTTCTTT	CASSQGQQNTEAFF
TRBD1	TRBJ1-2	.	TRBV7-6	TGTGCCAGCAGCGCACACCAGGGACAGGAAGCTAACTATGGCTACACCTTC	CASSAHQGQEANYGYTF
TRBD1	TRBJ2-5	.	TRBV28	TGTGCCAGCAGTTTAAGACAGGGGGCGTCAGAGACCCAGTACTTC	CASSLRQGASETQYF
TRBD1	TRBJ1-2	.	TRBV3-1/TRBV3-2	TGTGCCAGCAGCCACAAAGGCACAGGGGGGGGTGGCTACACCTTC	CASSHKGTGGGGYTF
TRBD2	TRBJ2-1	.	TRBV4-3	TGCGCCAGCAGCCGGACTAGCGGGCGGAGCTCCTACAATGAGCAGTTCTTC	CASSRTSGRSSYNEQFF
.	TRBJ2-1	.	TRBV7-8	TGTGCCAGCAGCTTAGCCAGGTTGAGCTCCTACAATGAGCAGTTCTTC	CASSLARLSSYNEQFF
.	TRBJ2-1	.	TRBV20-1	TGCAGTGTTAACAATGAGCAGTTCTTC	CSVNNEQFF
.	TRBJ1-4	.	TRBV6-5	TGTGCCAGCAGTCCACCGGGACACTTTAATGAAAAACTGTTTTTT	CASSPPGHFNEKLFF
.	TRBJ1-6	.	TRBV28	TGTGCCAGCAGTTTTTCAGGGCGCGGGGTCTCACCCCTCCACTTT	CASSFSGRGVSPLHF
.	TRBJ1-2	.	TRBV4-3	TGCGCCAGCAGCCAAGATCGGAGCTACTATGGCTACACCTTC	CASSQDRSYYGYTF
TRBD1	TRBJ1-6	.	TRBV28	TGTGCCAGCAGCCCGGACAGGGACACCCTCCACTTT	CASSPDRDTLHF
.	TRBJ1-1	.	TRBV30	TGTGCCTGGAGTGTACAGGCCACTGAAGCTTTCTTT	CAWSVQATEAFF
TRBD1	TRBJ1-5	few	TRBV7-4	TGTGCCAGCAGCTTCGGACAGGGGGCGAAGCCCCAGCATTTT	CASSFGQGAKPQHF
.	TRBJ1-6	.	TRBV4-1	TGCGCCAGCAGCCAAGAGGGGGGTCCTTATAATTCACCCCTCCACTTT	CASSQEGGPYNSPLHF
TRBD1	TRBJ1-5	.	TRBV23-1	TGCGCCAACCACGGGACAGGGGAAGCGTGGGATCAGCCCCAGCATTTT	CANHGTGEAWDQPQHF